The T cell receptor (beta chain) under discussion was sequenced for a study of T cell responses to AZD1222 COVID-19 vaccine. Sequencing used immunoSEQ multiplex PCR; TCRdb keeps in-frame clones, though not all of them. The top ten hold around 20% of the sample, which has about 130,000 clones, 85% to 90% seen once. General observations from the study: Just 5 to 7 AZD1222 recipients were seropositive at baseline.

As regards this clone: Its antigen remains unidentified.

V trimming: 7 bases; J trimming: 6 bases; junction bases outside the gene matches: 14. CDR3 size: 15 residues. The germline V gene encodes CDR1 ENHRY and CDR2 SYGVKD. This TCR was sampled from an adult in good health. The material was peripheral blood, obtained on day 0 of AZD1222 vaccination. This rearrangement joins TRBV10-3 to TRBJ1-2; 7 bases line up with TRBD1. This chain's CDR3 is CAITPTGEPANGYTF. The CDR3 DNA is TGTGCCATCACCCCAACAGGGGAACCCGCCAATGGCTACACCTTC.